Listed here are 7 T cell receptor beta chains from one sample, sequenced in a study of blood T cell repertoires in COVID-19. TCRdb's table, derived via immunoSEQ multiplex PCR, lists solely in-frame clones and lacks some. The sample has about 120,000 clones, approximately 74% seen once. The sample comprised peripheral blood. The receptors stem from a man aged 55 to 70 with acute or convalescent COVID-19.

The genes are TRBV9 and TRBJ1-2; D is unclear. With 0 bases removed from V and 3 bases from J, the gap between germline ends came to 9 bases. The CDR3 is made up of 14 amino acids. The germline gives CDR1 SGDLS, CDR2 YYNGEE. This CDR3 reads CASSVEAGHYGYTF. The CDR3 DNA reads TGTGCCAGCAGCGTAGAGGCAGGTCACTATGGCTACACCTTC.

This chain uses TRBV9 with TRBJ2-2; perhaps TRBD2 as D (6 bases). The V gene lost 3 bases and the J gene lost 5 bases, with 11 bases spanning the gap. CDR3 length: 14 amino acids. Germline CDR1 SGDLS, CDR2 YYNGEE. DNA of the CDR3: TGTGCCAGCAGCGGCGGGGCGCAGACCGGGGAGCTGTTTTTT. The encoded protein is CASSGGAQTGELFF.

The chain recombines TRBV12-3 or TRBV12-4 with TRBJ1-2, with D uncertain. V was cut by 0 bases and J by 4 bases, with 6 bases left in between. The CDR3 spans 13 residues. CDR3: CASSLAVSYGYTF. Here the CDR3 DNA reads TGTGCCAGCAGTTTAGCGGTCAGCTATGGCTACACCTTC.

The V and J genes are TRBV6-4 and TRBJ2-2; TRBD1 matches 10 bases. This CDR3 has 14 residues. Germline CDR1 MRHNA, CDR2 SNTAGT. Trimming removed 2 bases from V and 6 bases from J; junction bases left unmatched: 0. The CDR3 loop is CASSDGTGAGELFF. In nucleotides, the CDR3 is TGTGCCAGCAGTGACGGGACAGGGGCCGGGGAGCTGTTTTTT.

This chain links TRBV5-1 with TRBJ2-6; D possibly corresponds to TRBD2 (6 bases). Looked up from germline, CDR1 is SGHRS and CDR2 is YFSETQ. Trimming removed 4 bases from V and 2 bases from J, with 19 bases in between. The CDR3 loop spans 18 amino acids. The chain's CDR3 is CASSNVAGGLPGANVLTF. As DNA, the CDR3 is TGCGCCAGCAGCAATGTCGCCGGGGGTCTTCCTGGGGCCAACGTCCTGACTTTC. Full variable domain (rest looked up from reference TRBV5-1 and TRBJ2-6): KAGVTQTPRYLIKTRGQQVTLSCSPISGHRSVSWYQQTPGQGLQFLFEYFSETQRNKGNFPGRFSGRQFSNSRSEMNVSTLELGDSALYLCASSNVAGGLPGANVLTFGAGSRLTVL.

V gene TRBV20-1 combines with J gene TRBJ1-5; D gene unclear. Trimming took off 3 bases at V and 4 bases at J, with 19 bases between the two ends. The CDR3 consists of 16 residues. Per the germline V gene, CDR1 is DFQATT and CDR2 is SNEGSKA (reference sequence). CDR3 DNA: TGCAGTGCTAGTTTGCCGGCAGGAGGGAAGAATCAGCCCCAGCATTTT. It yields the protein CSASLPAGGKNQPQHF.

This clone was seen just once. The chain links TRBV27 to TRBJ1-1; weak D call: TRBD1 (5 bases). V was cut by 0 bases and J by 1 base, with 9 bases left in between. Germline values: CDR1 MNHEY, CDR2 SMNVEV (reference sequence). The CDR3 has 15 residues. DNA of the CDR3: TGTGCCAGCAGTTTATCACTAAGGGGGAACACTGAAGCTTTCTTT. This encodes CASSLSLRGNTEAFF.